The subject of this entry is one T cell receptor (beta chain). Germline lookup yields CDR1 MNHEY and CDR2 SVGAGI. The trim removed 6 bases at V and 15 bases at J, leaving 8 bases unmatched. The CDR3 loop spans 11 amino acids. These data originate in a study of blood T cell repertoires in COVID-19. Libraries were prepared by immunoSEQ multiplex PCR; TCRdb keeps only in-frame clonotypes and omits some of them. Among 100,000 to 150,000 clones listed, 70% to 80% were seen once. The origin of this receptor is a man in his forties with active or convalescent COVID-19. The sample taken for sequencing was peripheral blood. The chain is built from TRBV6-5 and TRBJ2-1; TRBD2 aligns across 7 bases. The CDR3 loop is CASRDGGSVFF. The CDR3 bases are TGTGCCAGCAGGGACGGCGGGAGTGTGTTCTTC.